A single TCR beta chain is shown here with its context. Its antigen is not known. Indicated time point: week 11, during vaccination. The study gave 300 ug of mutant IDH1 20-mer peptide per vaccine dose, with topical imiquimod. The study enrolled donors with new WHO grade 3 or 4 IDH1-mutant, ATRX-lost astrocytomas. This sample was included in a study of a mutant IDH1 vaccine in newly diagnosed glioma. The overall study: Commencement of vaccination occurred 4-6 weeks following radiotherapy alone, or concurrently with temozolomide cycles. Study results and limitations: Apparently unrelated to pseudoprogression were changes in the top peripheral T cell clonotypes. Altogether, 93.3% of patients exhibited vaccine-induced immune responses.

The CDR3 consists of 16 residues. From germline, CDR1 is SGHTA and CDR2 FQGNSA. V was cut by 2 bases and J by 3 bases, with 14 bases left in between. The method was immunoSEQ multiplex PCR; TCRdb's version includes in-frame clones alone and lacks a portion of them. The repertoire holds around 130,000 clones, with around 80% as singletons. Here the sequenced sample was PBMCs, taken from a glioma patient whose treatment included an IDH1 peptide vaccine. The chain combines TRBV7-2 with TRBJ1-5, with unresolved D. The TCR originated in a man in his forties with glioma. The CDR3 region is CASSLRPVVNNQPQHF. CDR3 coding DNA: TGTGCCAGCAGCTTAAGGCCCGTAGTTAACAATCAGCCCCAGCATTTT.